One and the same sample provided the 20 T cell receptor beta chains below, sequenced in a study of blood T cells in healthy people across ages. A second PCR of about 7 to 11 cycles used a sample-barcoded 5' primer and a J-beta primer mix. TCRdb itself ran the 5' RACE reads through MiXCR, one entry per CDR3 protein. Among around 1,100,000 distinct CDR3 sequences, 35% to 45% were seen once, and the ten largest hold around 13%. Material for sequencing was blood. Receptors were obtained from a man aged 18 to 35 in good health.

Here the CDR3 DNA reads TGTGCCAGCAGGGACGTGGGACGGTCTAACTATGGCTACACCTTC. This codes for CASRDVGRSNYGYTF. The V call is TRBV28, the J call TRBJ1-2, with D maybe TRBD1 (5 bases). The germline V gene encodes CDR1 MDHEN and CDR2 SYDVKM. Between the trimmed V and J ends, which lost 6 bases and 0 bases, there was a span of 14 bases. This CDR3 has 15 amino acids.

This clonotype has only a few counts. The V gene is TRBV6-6, the J gene TRBJ1-1, with 7 bases identical to TRBD1. V dropped 2 bases and J dropped 1; count of bases not matched to a gene: 10. Germline V gene data show CDR1 as MNHNY and CDR2 as SVGAGI (reference sequence). The CDR3 is made up of 17 amino acids. This chain's CDR3 is CASSYGLGQGENTEAFF. DNA for the CDR3: TGTGCCAGCAGTTACGGACTCGGGCAGGGGGAGAACACTGAAGCTTTCTTT.

The J gene is TRBJ1-2, the V gene TRBV12-3 or TRBV12-4; D is uncertain. There are 10 residues in the CDR3. Trimming took off 1 base at V and 12 bases at J, with 6 bases between the two ends. CDR3 DNA sequence: TGTGCCAGCAGTTTAGGGGTGAACACCTTC. Its protein product is CASSLGVNTF.

This clonotype occurred a few times. The rearrangement uses TRBV28 and TRBJ2-3; tentatively, D is TRBD2 (6 bases). The CDR3 is made up of 15 amino acids. V shed 7 bases and J shed 7 bases, with 21 bases lying between them. Germline V gene lookup returns CDR1 MDHEN and CDR2 SYDVKM. CDR3 in DNA: TGTGCCAGCACCATGGGAGGCAGCCGATTAAATACGCAGTATTTT. This encodes CASTMGGSRLNTQYF.

This clonotype has only a few counts. V is TRBV27 and J is TRBJ2-5; D may be TRBD1 (5 bases). The CDR3 has 14 residues. V was shortened by 5 bases and J by 3 bases, with 13 bases between the two germline ends. Germline CDR1 and CDR2: MNHEY and SMNVEV (reference sequence). CDR3 bases: TGTGCCAGCAGTACCTCGACAGATAAAGAGACCCAGTACTTC. Translation: CASSTSTDKETQYF.

The chain combines TRBV15 with TRBJ1-2; a possible D gene is TRBD1 (6 bases). CDR1 is LNHNV and CDR2 is YYDKDF in the germline V gene (reference sequence). The CDR3 has 15 residues. V lost 5 bases and J 0 bases, leaving 13 bases between the germline ends. The CDR3 DNA follows: TGTGCCACCAGCCGTGGGGGCTCCGCTAACTATGGCTACACCTTC. It codes for CATSRGGSANYGYTF. The variable domain in full, completed from reference TRBV15 and TRBJ1-2, reads DAMVIQNPRYQVTQFGKPVTLSCSQTLNHNVMYWYQQKSSQAPKLLFHYYDKDFNNEADTPDNFQSRRPNTSFCFLDIRSPGLGDTAMYLCATSRGGSANYGYTFGSGTRLTVV.

A few counts support this clonotype. The chain is built from TRBV24-1 and TRBJ2-3, with D hard to call. Trimming pared 3 bases from V and 2 bases from J, leaving 17 bases between. CDR1 is KGHDR and CDR2 is SFDVKD in the germline V gene. The CDR3 sequence is 17 residues long. The CDR3 sequence: CATSDLDDSRDTDTQYF. CDR3 DNA sequence: TGTGCCACCAGTGATCTGGATGACTCAAGGGACACAGATACGCAGTATTTT.

At least ten counts were recorded for this clonotype. The chain couples TRBV20-1 to TRBJ1-2; a weak D match, TRBD1 (5 bases). V gave up 2 bases and J gave up 3 bases, with 13 bases separating them. Germline V CDR1 and CDR2: DFQATT, SNEGSKA (reference sequence). This CDR3 spans 14 amino acids. The CDR3 nucleotides read TGCAGTGCTAGACTAAGGGGTGAGGACTATGGCTACACCTTC. Its protein is CSARLRGEDYGYTF.

This chain links TRBV4-3 with TRBJ2-3; 11 bases are a match to TRBD1. After removal of 3 bases from V and 4 bases from J, the junction contained 6 bases not matched to a gene. The CDR3 runs to 16 residues. CDR1 and CDR2 from the germline V gene are LGHNA and YSLEER. The DNA for the CDR3 is TGCGCCAGCAGCCATCTGGGGGGACAGGGGGCAGATACGCAGTATTTT. This gives the protein CASSHLGGQGADTQYF.

This chain connects TRBV4-1 to TRBJ2-1, with TRBD2 identical over 8 bases. Germline V CDR1 and CDR2: MGHRA, YSYEKL. The CDR3 spans 14 residues. V gave up 4 bases and J gave up 7 bases; unmatched junction bases: 6. The CDR3 is CASSPGTSKNEQFF. The CDR3 DNA is TGCGCCAGCAGCCCCGGGACTAGTAAGAATGAGCAGTTCTTC.

This clonotype was seen more than once but under ten times. The CDR3 loop reads CASSLENPGGYTF. CDR3 nucleotides: TGTGCCAGCAGCTTAGAAAATCCAGGGGGCTACACCTTC. The J gene is TRBJ1-2, the V gene TRBV7-9, with a tentative D call TRBD1 (5 bases). Between the trimmed V and J ends, which lost 1 base and 8 bases, there was a span of 11 bases. Germline V gene data show CDR1 as SEHNR and CDR2 as FQNEAQ (reference sequence). CDR3 length: 13 residues.

This clonotype was counted many times. The chain links TRBV6-1 to TRBJ2-5; D gene ambiguous. CDR1 MNHNS and CDR2 SASEGT come from the germline V gene. This CDR3 comprises 13 residues. The germline V and J ends were trimmed by 3 bases and 5 bases, with 10 bases remaining between them. The CDR3 is CASSEDSTETQYF. DNA of the CDR3: TGTGCCAGCAGTGAGGATTCTACGGAGACCCAGTACTTC.

This clonotype was counted a few times. The gene calls are TRBV7-3 and TRBJ2-3; D tentatively fits TRBD1 or TRBD2 (7 bases each). CDR3 size: 17 residues. Germline-derived CDR1 and CDR2 are SGHTA and FQGTGA. The ends were cut back, 5 bases at V and 4 bases at J, with 22 bases in the middle. CDR3 coding DNA: TGTGCCAGCAGCCCAAGGCCCGACAGGGCGGGGGCAGATACGCAGTATTTT. Its protein product is CASSPRPDRAGADTQYF.

The rearrangement joins TRBV10-3 to TRBJ2-1; possibly TRBD1 for D (5 bases). Germline lookup yields CDR1 ENHRY and CDR2 SYGVKD. Trimming pared 3 bases from V and 2 bases from J, leaving 14 bases between. CDR3 length: 16 residues. The CDR3 coding sequence is TGTGCCATCAGTGAACAGTCAGGGTTTACCTACAATGAGCAGTTCTTC. Translation gives CAISEQSGFTYNEQFF.

The chain employs TRBV3-1 and TRBJ1-3, with D possibly matching TRBD1 (5 bases). CDR1 is LGHDT and CDR2 is YNNKEL in the germline V gene (reference sequence). V shed 0 bases and J shed 1 base, with 13 bases lying between them. This CDR3 is 17 amino acids long. In DNA, the CDR3 is TGTGCCAGCAGCCAAGAACTAAACCGGGGGTCTGGAAACACCATATATTTT. Its protein product is CASSQELNRGSGNTIYF.

J is TRBJ2-7 and V is TRBV7-7; tentative D call: TRBD1 (6 bases). Looked up from germline, CDR1 is SSHAT and CDR2 is FNYEAQ (reference sequence). The CDR3 runs to 14 residues. CDR3 amino acids: CAGRRQDLSGEQYF. The CDR3 coding sequence is TGTGCTGGCAGACGACAGGACCTGTCGGGTGAGCAGTACTTC.

The gene calls are TRBV20-1 and TRBJ2-1; maybe TRBD1 (5 bases). V was pared by 0 bases and J by 5 bases, with 14 bases between. This CDR3 comprises 15 residues. Per the germline V gene, CDR1 is DFQATT and CDR2 is SNEGSKA (reference sequence). The CDR3 nucleotides are TGCAGTGCTAGAGATCCGGGCAGGGTGGACAATGAGCAGTTCTTC. The encoded protein is CSARDPGRVDNEQFF.

The V and J genes are TRBV27 and TRBJ2-3; D is undetermined. Looked up from germline, CDR1 is MNHEY and CDR2 is SMNVEV (reference sequence). V was cut by 3 bases and J by 0 bases, with 13 bases left in between. The CDR3 covers 16 residues. The CDR3 loop is CASSFGVGYSTDTQYF. CDR3 coding DNA: TGTGCCAGCAGTTTTGGGGTGGGGTATAGCACAGATACGCAGTATTTT.

Only one count was recorded for this clonotype. V usage is TRBV5-1 and J usage is TRBJ1-6; TRBD1 matches at 10 bases. J gave up 7 bases and V 4 bases, and 8 bases lay outside the gene matches. Per germline, CDR1 SGHRS and CDR2 YFSETQ. The CDR3 totals 16 residues. CDR3 nucleotide sequence: TGCGCCAGCAGCGATACGGGACAGGGGATAAATTCACCCCTCCACTTT. It encodes CASSDTGQGINSPLHF.

In this sample, this clonotype turned up many times. The V call is TRBV5-5, the J call TRBJ2-7; a possible D gene is TRBD1 (5 bases). CDR3 length: 13 amino acids. Trimming pared 4 bases from V and 1 base from J, leaving 9 bases between. Germline CDR1 and CDR2: SGHKS and YYEKEE (reference sequence). CDR3 in DNA: TGTGCCAGCAGCCTCAGGGAATCCTACGAGCAGTACTTC. Protein: CASSLRESYEQYF. The full variable domain, rest sourced from reference TRBV5-5 and TRBJ2-7, is DAGVTQSPTHLIKTRGQQVTLRCSPISGHKSVSWYQQVLGQGPQFIFQYYEKEERGRGNFPDRFSARQFPNYSSELNVNALLLGDSALYLCASSLRESYEQYFGPGTRLTVT.